Each of the 2 T cell receptor beta chains below was sequenced from the same sample in a study of shared clonotypes between healthy human individuals. Clones were sequenced by immunoSEQ multiplex PCR, and TCRdb holds only the in-frame ones, with some missing. The sample has approximately 2,300,000 clones; approximately 90% are singletons. Sequencing was carried out using naive CD4+ T cells from PBMCs. This sample's subset: CD45RA+ positively selected. The receptors were gathered from a man aged 18 to 30 in good health. Some clones in this sample may be carry-over from other donors' samples.

The chain links TRBV7-6 to TRBJ2-3; D is possibly TRBD2 (5 bases). The CDR3 has 17 residues. Germline V CDR1 and CDR2: SGHVS, FNYEAQ. The V and J ends lost 1 base and 1 base respectively, with 15 bases between them. CDR3 region: CASSLVMPPRGTDTQYF. The CDR3 nucleotides read TGTGCCAGCAGCTTAGTTATGCCCCCGAGGGGCACAGATACGCAGTATTTT.

This clone has a handful of counts. The gene calls are TRBV9 and TRBJ2-1; TRBD1 aligns across 7 bases. Germline V CDR1 and CDR2: SGDLS, YYNGEE. With V trimmed by 3 bases and J by 2 bases, 8 bases remained unmatched. This CDR3 has 16 amino acids. The CDR3 sequence is CASSGPLQGPYNEQFF. CDR3 in DNA: TGTGCCAGCAGCGGACCCTTACAGGGGCCCTACAATGAGCAGTTCTTC.